This T cell receptor (beta chain) emerged from a study of T-cell reconstitution after alpha-beta-depleted transplantation in children. Points from the study as a whole: Several hundred expanded graft clones reportedly gave rise to the alpha-beta T cells present about two months after transplant. Some patients owed their high day-60 TCRbeta diversity to surviving recipient T cells and thymic progenitors. Hyperexpanded clones declined; after one year, newly produced T cells mostly supplied diversity.

Comment on this clonotype: Its antigen remains unidentified. This sequence may be a read error, since a much larger clone differs from it by one base.

This CDR3 has 16 amino acids. The V and J ends lost 4 bases and 2 bases respectively, with 16 bases between them. Germline CDR1 reads KGHDR; CDR2 reads SFDVKD. Library preparation (for TCRbeta) was performed with unique molecular identifiers. One entry per CDR3 protein results from TCRdb running MiXCR on the PCR reads. The table includes roughly 250,000 distinct CDR3 sequences, roughly 8.2% detected once. The chain joins TRBV24-1 to TRBJ2-5, with D perhaps assigned TRBD1 or TRBD2 (5 bases each). Here the sequenced sample was PBMCs, mostly from graft donor cells, taken 180 days after TCRalphabeta/CD19-depleted stem cell transplant. The source of this sequence is a male patient younger than 18 who had a stem cell transplant for acute lymphoblastic leukemia, so the T cells may come from the graft donor. CDR3 amino acids: CATSEGVGPQQETQYF. The CDR3 DNA sequence: TGTGCCACCAGTGAGGGGGTCGGGCCCCAACAAGAGACCCAGTACTTC.